Following are 14 T cell receptor beta chains from one sample sequenced in a study of tumor and adjacent non-tumor tissue in lung cancer. TCRbeta libraries were built with three rounds of nested PCR, modified from ARM-PCR. Via MiXCR, TCRdb re-called the multiplex PCR reads, giving one row per CDR3 protein. Among 35,000 to 55,000 distinct CDR3 sequences, less than 70% were seen once, and the ten largest hold 15% to 20%. This sample's RNA came from whole unsorted tissue. The normal lung tissue was taken more than 3 cm from the tumor edge. Sequencing was carried out using distant non-tumor lung tissue. Receptors were obtained from a woman in her 40s with non-small cell lung cancer.

In the case of this clonotype: A read error may account for a junction end that differs from germline. The J gene is TRBJ2-5, the V gene TRBV28; no definite D call. Germline values: CDR1 MDHEN, CDR2 SYDVKM. This CDR3 is built from 12 residues. The CDR3 nucleotides are TGTGTCAGCAGTCCCGTGACGAGGACCCAGTACTTC. The encoded protein is CVSSPVTRTQYF.

This clonotype occurred a few times. The chain recombines TRBV29-1 with TRBJ1-1, with a possible D match to TRBD1 (5 bases). The ends were cut back, 8 bases at V and 0 bases at J, with 19 bases in the middle. Germline values: CDR1 SQVTM, CDR2 ANQGSEA. This CDR3 is built from 15 residues. In DNA form, the CDR3 reads TGCAGCATATGGACACCCGGTTACGTGAACACTGAAGCTTTCTTT. Encoded protein: CSIWTPGYVNTEAFF.

As to this clonotype: Given a much more abundant clone one base away, this may be a read error. The chain combines TRBV28 with TRBJ2-7, with 8 bases fitting TRBD2. The germline gives CDR1 MDHEN, CDR2 SYDVKM. V shed 6 bases and J 3 bases; nucleotides not matched to a gene: 4. The length of the CDR3 is 13 residues. The CDR3 loop is CASRAGAYYEQYF. In DNA form, the CDR3 reads TGTGCCAGCAGAGCGGGGGCGTACTACGAGCAGTACTTC.

As regards this clonotype: The missing conserved phenylalanine or tryptophan at the end of this CDR3 makes a read error likely. It is unclear where the CDR3 begins or ends on the DNA, so no DNA is shown, and the CDR3 is as TCRdb lists it. This chain connects TRBV21-1 to TRBJ2-7; the table's D call of TRBD1 was not tested on the DNA. TRBV21-1 is shown as a pseudogene. The CDR3 spans 12 residues, counting both ends. CDR3 residues: CASSPRTGKQYY.

This clonotype was recorded a few times. The chain carries TRBV19 and TRBJ1-1; TRBD1 might be the D (6 bases). V was trimmed by 7 bases and J by 4 bases, leaving 16 bases between them. This CDR3 region has 14 residues. CDR1 is LNHDA and CDR2 is SQIVND in the germline V gene (reference sequence). This CDR3 is CASTGGQSLTEAFF. The CDR3 DNA is TGTGCCAGTACCGGCGGACAGTCGCTCACTGAAGCTTTCTTT.

The chain is built from TRBV28 and TRBJ2-7; either TRBD1 or TRBD2 may fit D (6 bases each). The CDR3 totals 14 residues. Trimming took off 6 bases at V and 7 bases at J, with 19 bases between the two ends. Germline V CDR1 and CDR2: MDHEN, SYDVKM. The CDR3 region is CASRGGARAREQYF. CDR3 nucleotides: TGTGCCAGCAGGGGGGGCGCAAGGGCTCGGGAGCAGTACTTC.

This clonotype was seen ten or more times. The chain recombines TRBV29-1 with TRBJ2-7, with D tentatively TRBD1 or TRBD2 (5 bases each). The CDR3 is 11 residues long. Trimming pared 4 bases from V and 2 bases from J, leaving 6 bases between. Germline values: CDR1 SQVTM, CDR2 ANQGSEA. CDR3 protein: CSVVGAYEQYF. The CDR3 DNA reads as TGCAGCGTTGTGGGGGCCTACGAGCAGTACTTC.

In this sample, this clonotype turned up a few times. The chain couples TRBV7-9 to TRBJ2-2, with D perhaps assigned TRBD1 or TRBD2 (6 bases each). The germline V gene encodes CDR1 SEHNR and CDR2 FQNEAQ (reference sequence). CDR3 length: 14 amino acids. The CDR3 region is CVSLGGGRTGELFF. The CDR3 region has the DNA TGTGTCAGTCTAGGGGGAGGTCGGACCGGGGAGCTGTTTTTT.

This chain uses TRBV5-1 with TRBJ2-6, with 8 bases fitting TRBD2. Unmatched junction bases numbered 3, after V lost 3 bases and J lost 1 base. CDR1 and CDR2 (germline): SGHRS, YFSETQ. The length of the CDR3 is 16 residues. The CDR3 coding sequence is TGCGCCAGCAGCTGGACTAGCCGTTCTGGGGCCAACGTCCTGACTTTC. It encodes CASSWTSRSGANVLTF.

Remarks on this clonotype: The junction departs from germline at one end; a sequencing error may be responsible. The CDR3 DNA is TGTGCCAGCAATGAAGCACCTGGTGACAATCAGCTCCAGCATTTT. Its translation: CASNEAPGDNQLQHF. The rearrangement links TRBV6-1 to TRBJ1-5; D is unresolved. Germline loops: CDR1 MNHNS, CDR2 SASEGT. The CDR3 sequence is 15 residues long.

Regarding this clonotype: This may be a read error: a much more frequent sequence differs by one nucleotide. This chain uses TRBV7-9 with TRBJ2-7; no definite D call. Germline V gene sequence: CDR1 SEHNR, CDR2 FQNEAQ (reference sequence). The CDR3 sequence is 13 residues long. This CDR3 reads CPSSLVPFYEQYF. The CDR3 bases are TGTCCCAGCAGCTTAGTACCTTTCTACGAGCAGTACTTC.

The V gene is TRBV6-1, the J gene TRBJ2-7, with D possibly being TRBD1 (6 bases). CDR3 length equals 15 residues. The V gene's germline CDR1 is MNHNS and CDR2 SASEGT. Between the trimmed V and J ends, which lost 9 bases and 0 bases, there was a span of 18 bases. The chain's CDR3 is CARTAMAGVSYEQYF. The CDR3 DNA reads as TGTGCCAGAACAGCTATGGCAGGGGTCTCCTACGAGCAGTACTTC.

On this clonotype itself: Just one base apart from a much larger clone, this may be a read error. The CDR3 carries no conserved terminal phenylalanine or tryptophan, so it likely arises from a read error. The V gene is TRBV20-1, the J gene TRBJ2-3; the match to TRBD1 covers 7 bases. V trimming: 6 bases; J trimming: 0 bases; junction bases outside the gene matches: 9. The CDR3 length is 15 residues. Germline lookup yields CDR1 DFQATT and CDR2 SNEGSKA (reference sequence). This CDR3 is CSATPGQRSTDTQYL. In nucleotides, the CDR3 is TGCAGTGCCACACCGGGACAGCGCAGCACAGATACGCAGTATTTG.

This clonotype occurred many times. The genes are TRBV12-5 and TRBJ1-6; D uncertain. Germline-derived CDR1 and CDR2 are LGHNT and FRNRAP. CDR3 size: 12 residues. V lost 9 bases and J lost 10, with 13 bases in between. The CDR3 protein is CASKDGGSPLHF. The DNA of the CDR3 is TGTGCTAGCAAGGACGGTGGGTCACCCCTCCACTTT.